The rows below give T cell receptor beta chains drawn from one sample of a study of blood T cell repertoires in COVID-19. Sequencing used immunoSEQ multiplex PCR; TCRdb keeps in-frame clones, though not all of them. The sample has approximately 89,000 clones, more than 70% seen once; the top ten hold less than 25%. Sequencing used peripheral blood. Receptors were obtained from a man in his 70s with acute or convalescent COVID-19. Both conserved end residues are part of each CDR3. The D gene is left open where the match is weak. Clone size is stated in some rows and not others, as once, few, many or a class when expanded.

V,J,D,size,CDR3,DNA
TRBV18,TRBJ1-5,TRBD1,NA,CASSLRTGDGNQPQHF,TGTGCCAGCTCACTACGGACAGGGGATGGCAATCAGCCCCAGCATTTT
TRBV6-2/TRBV6-3,TRBJ1-5,NA,few,CASSSPGGFINQPQHF,TGTGCCAGCAGTTCCCCGGGGGGGTTTATCAATCAGCCCCAGCATTTT
TRBV5-1,TRBJ1-6,NA,NA,CASSLVTGGNSPLHF,TGCGCCAGCAGCTTAGTCACTGGCGGGAATTCACCCCTCCACTTT
TRBV10-3,TRBJ2-5,NA,NA,CAISESSLTGEKTQYF,TGTGCCATCAGTGAGTCCTCTCTGACGGGGGAAAAGACCCAGTACTTC
TRBV27,TRBJ2-2,NA,NA,CASSLSRVGVTGELFF,TGTGCCAGCAGTTTATCAAGGGTAGGGGTCACCGGGGAGCTGTTTTTT
TRBV5-1,TRBJ1-4,TRBD1,NA,CASSLKGTGGEKLFF,TGCGCCAGCAGCTTGAAGGGGACAGGGGGAGAAAAACTGTTTTTT
TRBV7-2,TRBJ2-7,TRBD2,NA,CASSLRSSGGAEQYF,TGTGCCAGCAGCTTAAGGTCCTCGGGAGGGGCCGAGCAGTACTTC
TRBV28,TRBJ1-1,NA,NA,CASRGTSTEAFF,TGTGCCAGCAGGGGGACAAGCACTGAAGCTTTCTTT
TRBV2,TRBJ2-2,NA,NA,CASTGAPTGELFF,TGTGCCAGCACAGGGGCGCCGACCGGGGAGCTGTTTTTT
TRBV12-3/TRBV12-4,TRBJ2-1,TRBD1,NA,CASSRTGQQFF,TGTGCCAGCAGCCGGACAGGGCAGCAGTTCTTC
TRBV6-4,TRBJ1-2,TRBD1,NA,CASTLGQGYGYTF,TGTGCCAGCACTCTAGGACAGGGATATGGCTACACCTTC
TRBV21-1,TRBJ2-1,NA,NA,CASSKESDEQFF,TGTGCCAGCAGCAAAGAATCAGATGAGCAGTTCTTC
TRBV19,TRBJ2-2,TRBD1,few,CASHRTGLAIGELFF,TGTGCCAGTCACCGGACAGGGCTGGCGATCGGGGAGCTGTTTTTT
TRBV30,TRBJ2-7,TRBD1,NA,CAWSVLDRGRTYYEQYF,TGTGCCTGGAGTGTCTTAGACAGGGGTCGAACTTACTACGAGCAGTACTTC
TRBV5-4,TRBJ2-5,TRBD1,NA,CASSAGQGQETQYF,TGTGCCAGCAGCGCGGGACAGGGGCAAGAGACCCAGTACTTC
TRBV29-1,TRBJ2-2,TRBD2,NA,CSVGPTSGSRTGELFF,TGCAGCGTTGGCCCCACTAGCGGGAGTCGAACCGGGGAGCTGTTTTTT
TRBV4-1,TRBJ2-1,TRBD2,NA,CASSQDIRTSGRYNEQFF,TGCGCCAGCAGCCAAGATATAAGGACTAGCGGGAGATACAATGAGCAGTTCTTC
TRBV2,TRBJ1-1,NA,NA,CASSEEGLDTEAFF,TGTGCCAGCAGTGAGGAGGGGTTGGACACTGAAGCTTTCTTT
TRBV19,TRBJ2-3,TRBD2,NA,CASSTRTSGSPDTQYF,TGTGCCAGTAGTACAAGGACTAGCGGTTCCCCAGATACGCAGTATTTT
TRBV13,TRBJ1-2,NA,NA,CASSLGQGGNYGYTF,TGTGCCAGCAGCTTAGGACAGGGAGGGAACTATGGCTACACCTTC
TRBV27,TRBJ1-1,NA,NA,CASSFPNTEAFF,TGTGCCAGCAGTTTCCCAAACACTGAAGCTTTCTTT
TRBV30,TRBJ1-3,NA,NA,CACPAALAGNTIYF,TGTGCCTGCCCAGCGGCTCTGGCTGGAAACACCATATATTTT
TRBV9,TRBJ1-3,TRBD1,NA,CASSLQGATSSGNTIYF,TGTGCCAGCAGCCTCCAGGGGGCTACTTCTTCTGGAAACACCATATATTTT
TRBV24-1,TRBJ2-2,NA,NA,CATEGGVTGELFF,TGTGCCACCGAGGGAGGAGTCACCGGGGAGCTGTTTTTT
TRBV10-3,TRBJ2-7,NA,NA,CAIRLDPSYEQYF,TGTGCCATCAGACTAGACCCCTCCTACGAGCAGTACTTC
TRBV10-3,TRBJ2-2,TRBD2,NA,CAISERTSGSRGTGELFF,TGTGCCATCAGTGAGAGAACTAGCGGGAGCCGGGGCACCGGGGAGCTGTTTTTT
TRBV9,TRBJ2-1,TRBD2,few,CASSAGTSGGNEQFF,TGTGCCAGCAGCGCCGGGACTAGCGGGGGCAATGAGCAGTTCTTC
TRBV15,TRBJ2-7,TRBD1,NA,CATSTKQGSHEQYF,TGTGCCACCAGCACCAAACAGGGGTCTCACGAGCAGTACTTC
TRBV29-1,TRBJ1-2,NA,few,CSVEVLPGEYGYTF,TGCAGCGTTGAAGTATTACCGGGAGAGTATGGCTACACCTTC
TRBV28,TRBJ2-1,TRBD1,NA,CASSSGQGNYNEQFF,TGTGCCAGCAGTTCCGGACAGGGGAACTACAATGAGCAGTTCTTC
TRBV7-9,TRBJ2-1,TRBD2,NA,CASSGYAGGFSYNEQFF,TGTGCCAGCAGTGGATATGCGGGAGGATTCTCCTACAATGAGCAGTTCTTC
TRBV28,TRBJ2-2,NA,NA,CASNLAGLNTGELFF,TGTGCCAGCAACCTTGCGGGCCTAAACACCGGGGAGCTGTTTTTT
TRBV9,TRBJ1-6,TRBD1,NA,CASSVGGGNNSPLHF,TGTGCCAGCAGCGTAGGAGGGGGCAATAATTCACCCCTCCACTTT
TRBV5-4,TRBJ2-2,NA,NA,CASSLAGGGSWDTGELFF,TGTGCCAGCAGCTTGGCCGGGGGCGGGAGTTGGGACACCGGGGAGCTGTTTTTT
TRBV9,TRBJ2-3,TRBD1,NA,CASSTGTGGDTQYF,TGTGCCAGCAGCACCGGGACAGGGGGGGATACGCAGTATTTT
TRBV24-1,TRBJ2-3,TRBD2,NA,CATILPRTSGGTLTDTQYF,TGTGCCACCATTCTTCCCCGGACTAGCGGGGGCACGCTAACAGATACGCAGTATTTT
TRBV11-3,TRBJ2-1,NA,NA,CASSSDRFSHNEQFF,TGTGCCAGCAGCTCTGACAGGTTCTCCCACAATGAGCAGTTCTTC
TRBV25-1,TRBJ2-7,NA,NA,CASSPTGYEQYF,TGTGCCAGCTCGCCAACTGGCTACGAGCAGTACTTC
TRBV6-5,TRBJ2-5,NA,once,CASTWGRAKTQYF,TGTGCCAGCACCTGGGGCAGGGCGAAGACCCAGTACTTC
TRBV6-5,TRBJ1-2,TRBD1,few,CASSYGAGGGYGYTF,TGTGCCAGCAGTTACGGGGCAGGGGGCGGGTATGGCTACACCTTC
TRBV6-5,TRBJ1-5,NA,NA,CASSTSHSVGAQHF,TGTGCCAGCAGTACGTCTCACAGTGTCGGGGCCCAGCATTTT
TRBV29-1,TRBJ2-7,TRBD1,NA,CSVEVRGQWNF,TGCAGCGTTGAAGTTAGGGGGCAGTGGAACTTC
TRBV5-1,TRBJ2-3,NA,NA,CASSPEGSTDTQYF,TGCGCCAGCAGCCCGGAGGGTAGCACAGATACGCAGTATTTT